One sample yielded the 5 T cell receptor beta chains listed below, sequenced in a study of cytomegalovirus exposure and HLA in healthy donors. The PCR ran on 60 Vbeta and 13 Jbeta primers. Using immunoSEQ multiplex PCR, the repertoire was profiled, and TCRdb retains in-frame clones only, with some absent. The top ten hold nearly 2.5% of the sample, which has about 110,000 clones, over 75% seen once. Sequences were obtained from PBMCs. The source is a woman younger than 30 in good health and CMV-seronegative.

The rearrangement links TRBV27 to TRBJ2-3, with unresolved D. Deletions cut 4 bases from V and 2 bases from J, with 16 bases between. Germline V gene data show CDR1 as MNHEY and CDR2 as SMNVEV (reference sequence). CDR3 size: 16 residues. The CDR3 bases are TGTGCCAGCAGTTCGGTTTCCTTGATTTACACAGATACGCAGTATTTT. The encoded protein is CASSSVSLIYTDTQYF.

The chain has TRBV28 and TRBJ1-5; TRBD1 matches at 8 bases. The CDR3 has 17 residues. Germline trimming cut 6 bases from V and 7 bases from J; bases unmatched to any gene: 17. Germline CDR1 MDHEN, CDR2 SYDVKM. The chain's CDR3 is CASRPTSGTGGTQPQHF. CDR3 in DNA: TGTGCCAGCAGACCCACATCCGGGACAGGAGGTACCCAGCCCCAGCATTTT.

CDR3 nucleotide sequence: TGTGCCGGGGGGTCAGTACAGGTGGATGGCTACACCTTC. Translating gives CAGGSVQVDGYTF. The chain links TRBV28 to TRBJ1-2; a weak D match, TRBD1 (5 bases). The CDR3 consists of 13 residues. CDR1 and CDR2 from the germline V gene are MDHEN and SYDVKM. With 11 bases removed from V and 6 bases from J, the gap between germline ends came to 19 bases.

A few counts support this clone. CDR3 in amino acids: CASSSGQTSNSPLHF. Written as DNA, the CDR3 is TGTGCCAGCAGCTCAGGACAGACGAGCAATTCACCCCTCCACTTT. This chain links TRBV6-6 with TRBJ1-6; D may be TRBD1 (6 bases). This CDR3 is 15 amino acids long. V was shortened by 6 bases and J by 7 bases, with 16 bases between the two germline ends. In germline, CDR1 is MNHNY, CDR2 SVGAGI (reference sequence).

This clone came up once. The gene calls are TRBV25-1 and TRBJ1-2; D is possibly TRBD1 (6 bases). In germline, CDR1 is MGHDK, CDR2 SYGVNS. The CDR3 length is 15 residues. Trimming cost V 1 base and J 4 bases, with 13 bases left between them. CDR3 coding DNA: TGTGCCAGCAGTGAATCCACAGGGCTTGGCTATGGCTACACCTTC. Translated: CASSESTGLGYGYTF.